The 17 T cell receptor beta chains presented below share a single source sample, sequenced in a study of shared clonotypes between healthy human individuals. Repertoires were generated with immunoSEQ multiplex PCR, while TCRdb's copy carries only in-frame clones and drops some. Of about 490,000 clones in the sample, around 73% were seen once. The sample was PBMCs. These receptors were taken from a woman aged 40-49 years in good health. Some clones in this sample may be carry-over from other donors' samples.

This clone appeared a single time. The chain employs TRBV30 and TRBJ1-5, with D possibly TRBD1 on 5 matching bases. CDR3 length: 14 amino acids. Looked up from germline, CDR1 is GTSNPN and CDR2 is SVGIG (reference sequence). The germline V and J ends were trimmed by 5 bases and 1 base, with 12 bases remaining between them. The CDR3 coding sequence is TGTGCCTGGGGAACGGGGCTGAGCAATCAGCCCCAGCATTTT. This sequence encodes CAWGTGLSNQPQHF.

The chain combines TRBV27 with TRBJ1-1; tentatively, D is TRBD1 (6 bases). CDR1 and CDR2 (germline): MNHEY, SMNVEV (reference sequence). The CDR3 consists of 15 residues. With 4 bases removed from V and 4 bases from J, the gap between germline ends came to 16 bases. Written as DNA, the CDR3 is TGTGCCAGCAGTTCCCCCCAGGGAGGGGGCACTGAAGCTTTCTTT. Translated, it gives CASSSPQGGGTEAFF.

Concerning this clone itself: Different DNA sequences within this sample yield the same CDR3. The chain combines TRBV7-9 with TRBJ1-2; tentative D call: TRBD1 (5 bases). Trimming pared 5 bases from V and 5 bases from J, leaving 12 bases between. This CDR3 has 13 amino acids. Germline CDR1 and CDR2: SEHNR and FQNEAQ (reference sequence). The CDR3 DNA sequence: TGTGCCAGCAGCCTCGGGGCTGGGTATGGCTACACCTTC. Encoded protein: CASSLGAGYGYTF.

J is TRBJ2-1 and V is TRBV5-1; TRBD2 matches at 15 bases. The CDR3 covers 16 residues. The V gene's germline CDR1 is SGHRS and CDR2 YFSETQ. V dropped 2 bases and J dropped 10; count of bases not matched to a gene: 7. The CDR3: CASSFQPGLAGGEQFF. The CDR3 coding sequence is TGCGCCAGCAGCTTCCAACCGGGACTAGCGGGAGGCGAGCAGTTCTTC. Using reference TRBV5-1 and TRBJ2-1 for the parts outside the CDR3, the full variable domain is KAGVTQTPRYLIKTRGQQVTLSCSPISGHRSVSWYQQTPGQGLQFLFEYFSETQRNKGNFPGRFSGRQFSNSRSEMNVSTLELGDSALYLCASSFQPGLAGGEQFFGPGTRLTVL.

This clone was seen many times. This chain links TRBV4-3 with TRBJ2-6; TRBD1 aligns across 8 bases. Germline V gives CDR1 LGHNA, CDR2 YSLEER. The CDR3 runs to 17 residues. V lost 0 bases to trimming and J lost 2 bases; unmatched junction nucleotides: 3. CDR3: CASSQESGGTGANVLTF. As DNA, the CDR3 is TGCGCCAGCAGCCAAGAGTCAGGGGGCACTGGGGCCAACGTCCTGACTTTC.

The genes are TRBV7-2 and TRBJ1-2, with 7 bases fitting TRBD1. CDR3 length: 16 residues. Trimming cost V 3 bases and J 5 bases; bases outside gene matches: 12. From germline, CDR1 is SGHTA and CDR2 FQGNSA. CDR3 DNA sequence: TGTGCCAGCAGCTTTTACGGACAGGTTTGGATTTATGGCTACACCTTC. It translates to CASSFYGQVWIYGYTF.

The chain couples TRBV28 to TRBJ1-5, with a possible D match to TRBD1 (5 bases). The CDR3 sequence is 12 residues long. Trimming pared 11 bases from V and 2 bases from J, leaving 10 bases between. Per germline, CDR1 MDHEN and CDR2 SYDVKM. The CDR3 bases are TGTGCCGGGGCGGGTGGCAATCAGCCCCAGCATTTT. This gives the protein CAGAGGNQPQHF.

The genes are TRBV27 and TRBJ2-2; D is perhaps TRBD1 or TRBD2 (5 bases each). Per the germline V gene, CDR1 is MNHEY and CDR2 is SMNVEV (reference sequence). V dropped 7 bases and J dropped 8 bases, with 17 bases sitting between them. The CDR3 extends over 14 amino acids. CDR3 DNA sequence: TGTGCCAGCAACGGTGCGAGAGGGGTGGGGGAGCTGTTTTTT. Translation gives CASNGARGVGELFF.

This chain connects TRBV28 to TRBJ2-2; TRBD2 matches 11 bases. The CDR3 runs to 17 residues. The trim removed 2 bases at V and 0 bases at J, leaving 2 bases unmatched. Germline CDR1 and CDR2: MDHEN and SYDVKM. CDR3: CASSLTSGRTNTGELFF. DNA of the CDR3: TGTGCCAGCAGTTTAACTAGCGGGAGAACGAACACCGGGGAGCTGTTTTTT.

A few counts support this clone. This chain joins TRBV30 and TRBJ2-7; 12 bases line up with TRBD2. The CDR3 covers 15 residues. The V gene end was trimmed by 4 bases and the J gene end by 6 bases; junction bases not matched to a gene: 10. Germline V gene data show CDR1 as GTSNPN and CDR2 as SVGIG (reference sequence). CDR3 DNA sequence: TGTGCCTGGAAACTAGCGGGAGGCCGCTACTCCGAGCAGTACTTC. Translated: CAWKLAGGRYSEQYF.

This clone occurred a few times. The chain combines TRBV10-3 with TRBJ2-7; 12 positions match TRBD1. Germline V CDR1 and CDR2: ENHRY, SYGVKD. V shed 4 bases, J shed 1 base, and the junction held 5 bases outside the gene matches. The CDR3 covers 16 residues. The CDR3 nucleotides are TGTGCCATCAGTGTCCCGGGACAGGGGGCATCCTACGAGCAGTACTTC. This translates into CAISVPGQGASYEQYF.

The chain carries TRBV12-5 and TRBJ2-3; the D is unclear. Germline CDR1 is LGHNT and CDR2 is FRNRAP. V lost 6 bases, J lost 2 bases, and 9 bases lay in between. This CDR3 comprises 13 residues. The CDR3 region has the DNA TGTGCTAGTGGCTCATCCGACACAGATACGCAGTATTTT. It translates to CASGSSDTDTQYF.

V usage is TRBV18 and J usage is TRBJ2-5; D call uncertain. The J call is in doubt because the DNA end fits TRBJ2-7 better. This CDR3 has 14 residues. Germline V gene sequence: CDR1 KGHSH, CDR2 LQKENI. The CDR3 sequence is CASSRNPPSYEQYF. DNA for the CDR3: TGTGCCAGCTCAAGGAATCCACCCTCCTACGAGCAGTACTTC.

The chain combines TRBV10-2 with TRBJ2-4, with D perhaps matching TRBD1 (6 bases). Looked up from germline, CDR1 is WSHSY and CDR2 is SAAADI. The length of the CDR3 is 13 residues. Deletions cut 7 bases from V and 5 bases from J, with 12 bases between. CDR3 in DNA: TGCGCCAGCACCATGACAGGACAAAACATTCAGTACTTC. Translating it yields CASTMTGQNIQYF.

The CDR3 region has the DNA TGTGCCAGCAGCCTGGGAGCTAGCGGGGCTTACGAGCAGTACTTC. Amino acids: CASSLGASGAYEQYF. V usage is TRBV5-4 and J usage is TRBJ2-7, with 9 bases fitting TRBD2. Germline V gene lookup returns CDR1 SGHNT and CDR2 YYREEE (reference sequence). This CDR3 is 15 amino acids long. V gave up 4 bases and J gave up 4 bases; unmatched junction bases: 9.

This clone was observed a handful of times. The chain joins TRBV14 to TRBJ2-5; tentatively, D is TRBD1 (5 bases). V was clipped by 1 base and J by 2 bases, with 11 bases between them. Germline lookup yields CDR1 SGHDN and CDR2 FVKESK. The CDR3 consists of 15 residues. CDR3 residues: CASSQGRTRQETQYF. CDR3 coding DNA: TGTGCCAGCAGCCAAGGGCGGACACGGCAAGAGACCCAGTACTTC.

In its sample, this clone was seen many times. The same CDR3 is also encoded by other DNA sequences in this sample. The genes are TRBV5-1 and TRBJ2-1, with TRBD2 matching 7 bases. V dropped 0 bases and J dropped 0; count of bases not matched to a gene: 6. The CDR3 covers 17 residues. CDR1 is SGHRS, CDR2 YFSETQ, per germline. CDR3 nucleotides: TGCGCCAGCAGCTTGGAGGCTAGCGGCAGCTCCTACAATGAGCAGTTCTTC. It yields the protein CASSLEASGSSYNEQFF.